The 16 T cell receptor beta chains below all came from one sample that was sequenced in a study of CD8+CD57+ T cells in acquired aplastic anemia. Those patients picked for sequencing had displayed CD8+CD57+ cell expansion on flow cytometry. Genomic DNA, the template, was used for profiling of the TCR beta VDJ and CDR3. TCRdb re-analysed the reads in MiXCR, keeping a single row per CDR3 protein. Found here are approximately 260,000 distinct CDR3 sequences, approximately 86% of them singletons; the top ten hold around 40%. Material: sorted CD4+, CD8+, or CD8+CD57+ T cells (not recorded which) from PBMCs. The source of these receptors is a human donor with aplastic anemia.

This clonotype was found once. The chain employs TRBV7-8 and TRBJ1-2; no clear D gene. V lost 2 bases and J 13 bases, leaving 20 bases between the germline ends. The CDR3 consists of 14 residues. CDR1 is SGHVS and CDR2 is FQNEAQ in the germline V gene. The CDR3 here is CASSLSPGCIRFTF. CDR3 in DNA: TGTGCCAGCAGCTTAAGTCCAGGTTGTATACGCTTCACCTTC.

The J gene is TRBJ2-1, the V gene TRBV6-4, with D possibly being TRBD2 (7 bases). Germline V lookup: CDR1 MRHNA, CDR2 SNTAGT. The CDR3 runs to 17 residues. V lost 6 bases, J lost 6 bases, and 24 bases lay in between. CDR3 bases: TGTGCCAGCAGCATACAGGGAGGGTTCACCGGGGGCAATGAGCAGTTCTTC. This translates into CASSIQGGFTGGNEQFF.

This clonotype was observed once. J is TRBJ2-1 and V is TRBV7-2, with D possibly being TRBD2 (5 bases). V was cut by 9 bases and J by 5 bases, with 20 bases left in between. In germline, CDR1 is SGHTA, CDR2 FQGNSA. The length of the CDR3 is 15 residues. The CDR3 here is CASSIARRSNNEQFF. The CDR3 DNA reads TGTGCCAGTAGTATAGCGAGGAGATCTAACAATGAGCAGTTCTTC.

Details on this clonotype: Because it lacks the conserved phenylalanine or tryptophan at the end, this CDR3 is likely a read error. The DNA is left out, because the CDR3 cannot be placed on it with certainty; the CDR3 is given as TCRdb lists it. This rearrangement joins TRBV7-8 to TRBJ2-5; TRBD2, the table's D call, lacks a check against the DNA. The CDR3 has 12 residues if both end residues are counted. In germline, CDR1 is SGHVS, CDR2 FQNEAQ. CDR3 sequence reads: CARHVAGETESH.

Worth noting for this clonotype: This likely comes from a read error, as the CDR3 has no conserved phenylalanine or tryptophan at its end. The DNA is omitted, as the CDR3 cannot be located on it reliably, and the CDR3 follows TCRdb's listing. The gene calls are TRBV19 and TRBJ2-1; TRBD1 is the table's D call and was not checked against the DNA. CDR1 is LNHDA, CDR2 SQIVND, per germline (reference sequence). Termini included, the CDR3 measures 16 amino acids. The CDR3 reads CASSQGGGAGQEEQSV.

This chain joins TRBV19 and TRBJ2-3; D possibly matches TRBD1 or TRBD2 (6 bases each). Per the germline V gene, CDR1 is LNHDA and CDR2 is SQIVND (reference sequence). There are 14 residues in the CDR3. V lost 4 bases, J lost 14 bases, and 22 bases lay in between. The CDR3 DNA reads TGTGCCAGTAGTACGGGGGCGGGTACCGAGGCGCTGTATTTT. The encoded protein is CASSTGAGTEALYF.

This chain uses TRBV15 with TRBJ2-5; D call uncertain. This CDR3 is built from 14 residues. Germline assignment: CDR1 LNHNV and CDR2 YYDKDF (reference sequence). Trimming pared 11 bases from V and 5 bases from J, leaving 21 bases between. The DNA of the CDR3 is TGTGCCTCCGGCAGACACGCGAGTCGGGAGACCCAGTACTTC. Residues: CASGRHASRETQYF.

As concerns this clonotype: Since the CDR3 does not end with the conserved phenylalanine or tryptophan, this likely comes from a read error. No DNA is shown, since the ends of the CDR3 on it are uncertain; the CDR3 is the one TCRdb lists. The chain combines TRBV7-6 with TRBJ2-3. Germline CDR1 is SGHVS and CDR2 is FNYEAQ. The CDR3 length is 12 residues, termini included. The CDR3 sequence: CASSLAAETKEL.

This chain links TRBV12-5 with TRBJ2-5; possibly TRBD1 for D (5 bases). This CDR3 region has 13 residues. Germline V gives CDR1 LGHNT, CDR2 FRNRAP. V lost 3 bases and J lost 5, with 10 bases in between. Written as DNA, the CDR3 is TGTGCTAGTGGTTTAGGGGCTAGGGAGACCCAGTACTTC. Encoded protein: CASGLGARETQYF.

This sequence joins TRBV7-2 and TRBJ1-6; no firm D call. CDR3 length: 14 residues. CDR1 is SGHTA and CDR2 is FQGNSA in the germline V gene. The ends were cut back, 4 bases at V and 14 bases at J, with 18 bases in the middle. The CDR3 region has the DNA TGTGCCAGCAGCTCACACCCGGACGGGTCAGCCCTCCACTTT. Its protein product is CASSSHPDGSALHF.

This chain uses TRBV7-2 with TRBJ1-2; D is ambiguous. V was trimmed by 5 bases and J by 10 bases, leaving 26 bases between them. Germline V lookup: CDR1 SGHTA, CDR2 FQGNSA. CDR3 length: 16 amino acids. The CDR3 loop is CASSHKSAEQQYVYTF. CDR3 bases: TGTGCCAGCAGCCATAAGAGCGCGGAGCAGCAGTACGTCTACACCTTC.

In this sample, this clonotype turned up a few times. This chain uses TRBV20-1 with TRBJ1-6; the D gene is possibly TRBD1 (5 bases). From germline, CDR1 is DFQATT and CDR2 SNEGSKA (reference sequence). This CDR3 has 13 residues. V lost 3 bases to trimming and J lost 7 bases, with 10 bases between them. The CDR3 region is CSASRSGNSPLHF. CDR3 bases: TGCAGTGCTAGTAGGTCAGGGAATTCACCCCTCCACTTT.

The rearrangement uses TRBV20-1 and TRBJ2-3; 9 bases line up with TRBD2. V dropped 4 bases and J dropped 4; count of bases not matched to a gene: 12. The CDR3 totals 16 residues. Looked up from germline, CDR1 is DFQATT and CDR2 is SNEGSKA (reference sequence). The CDR3 DNA sequence: TGCAGTGCTAACCCCTTAGCGGGGGAAGGTGCAGATACGCAGTATTTT. Its translation: CSANPLAGEGADTQYF.

A remark on this clonotype: The conserved final phenylalanine or tryptophan is absent from the CDR3, which likely points to a read error. The DNA is left out, because the CDR3 cannot be placed on it with certainty; the CDR3 is given as TCRdb lists it. The chain combines TRBV7-8 with TRBJ2-3. CDR1 and CDR2 from the germline V gene are SGHVS and FQNEAQ. The CDR3 contains 12 residues when both ends are counted. CDR3 region: CASSVAAGTHSQ.

This clonotype has only one observation. Mismatch with germline at one junction end may stem from a read error. The V call is TRBV7-8, the J call TRBJ1-2; 7 bases fit TRBD1. The CDR3 runs 13 residues. Germline values: CDR1 SGHVS, CDR2 FQNEAQ. CDR3 bases: TGCGCCAGCAGCTTAGATCCAGCCGGGACAGCCACCTTC. Translating gives CASSLDPAGTATF.

This chain links TRBV7-9 with TRBJ2-7, with D hard to call. The germline CDR1 and CDR2 sequences are SEHNR and FQNEAQ (reference sequence). Trimming took off 2 bases at V and 1 base at J, with 21 bases between the two ends. This CDR3 has 18 residues. Written as DNA, the CDR3 is TGTGCCAGCAGCTTACGGTCAGACGGAACAGCCCTTTCCTACGAGCAGTACGTC. Its protein is CASSLRSDGTALSYEQYV.